One and the same sample provided the 28 T cell receptor beta chains below, sequenced in a study of T cell repertoires in cytomegalovirus infection (dated by TCRdb to between 2018 and 2021). The reads were generated on an Illumina HiSeq 1500. The public reads were reanalyzed by TCRdb: fastp trimming at Q25, MiXCR alignment, in-frame beta chains only. Duplicate CDR3 protein sequences are folded into a single record with the most common DNA and genes. For this sample the table gives roughly 600,000 distinct CDR3 sequences, of which 24% were detected only once. Jointly, the top ten make up 6.5% to 10% of the sample. Sequencing was carried out using CD8+ T cells from PBMCs. These receptor sequences come from a human donor in good health (CMV status not recorded). Some clones in this sample may be carry-over from other donors' samples.

This clonotype came up a few times. V and J are TRBV7-9 and TRBJ2-5, with a possible D match to TRBD1 (5 bases). V was cut by 2 bases and J by 5 bases, with 12 bases left in between. The length of the CDR3 is 14 residues. Per germline, CDR1 SEHNR and CDR2 FQNEAQ (reference sequence). The CDR3 DNA reads TGTGCCAGCAGCTTAAGGGGCACGGGTGAGACCCAGTACTTC. Translation: CASSLRGTGETQYF.

Concerning this clonotype itself: Its ends do not fully match the called genes, so a read error is possible. The chain couples TRBV7-9 to TRBJ2-7; no reliable D call. Germline CDR1 reads SEHNR; CDR2 reads FQNEAQ (reference sequence). The CDR3 runs 15 residues. In DNA, the CDR3 is TGTGTCAGCAGCTCTGGAAATATTCATACCTACGAGCAGTACTTC. It specifies CVSSSGNIHTYEQYF.

This clonotype turned up a few times. V usage is TRBV12-3 or TRBV12-4 and J usage is TRBJ2-1; 13 nucleotides agree with TRBD2. V lost 2 bases, J lost 7 bases, and 8 bases stayed unmatched. The CDR3 extends over 17 amino acids. In DNA, the CDR3 is TGTGCCAGCAGTTTAACTAGCGGGGGGGCCGTGGGGAATGAGCAGTTCTTC. This translates into CASSLTSGGAVGNEQFF.

The chain couples TRBV2 to TRBJ1-2; D not certain. CDR3 size: 12 residues. The germline gives CDR1 SNHLY, CDR2 FYNNEI. V lost 3 bases to trimming and J lost 4 bases, with 6 bases between them. DNA of the CDR3: TGTGCCAGCAGTGAGGGCACCTATGGCTACACCTTC. It specifies CASSEGTYGYTF.

V and J are TRBV19 and TRBJ1-1; unclear D gene. From germline, CDR1 is LNHDA and CDR2 SQIVND (reference sequence). The CDR3 consists of 17 residues. V lost 5 bases to trimming and J lost 3 bases, with 22 bases between them. Here the CDR3 DNA reads TGTGCCAGTAGTCGGGCAATGCCGTCTCCTGGGGACACTGAAGCTTTCTTT. Translated: CASSRAMPSPGDTEAFF. The variable domain in full, with the rest retrieved from reference TRBV19 and TRBJ1-1, is DGGITQSPKYLFRKEGQNVTLSCEQNLNHDAMYWYRQDPGQGLRLIYYSQIVNDFQKGDIAEGYSVSREKKESFPLTVTSAQKNPTAFYLCASSRAMPSPGDTEAFFGQGTRLTVV.

This clonotype occurred many times. This chain links TRBV7-6 with TRBJ2-1; 8 bases agree with TRBD2. The CDR3 spans 16 residues. CDR1 SGHVS and CDR2 FNYEAQ come from the germline V gene. The ends lost 5 bases at V and 2 bases at J; junction bases unmatched: 8. CDR3 region: CASSPWGGGTYNEQFF. CDR3 bases: TGTGCCAGCAGCCCCTGGGGCGGGGGGACCTACAATGAGCAGTTCTTC.

This clonotype was seen more than once but under ten times. The chain links TRBV6-2 or TRBV6-3 to TRBJ2-3; tentatively, D is TRBD1 or TRBD2 (5 bases each). Germline-derived CDR1 and CDR2 are MNHEY and SVGEGT. V gave up 5 bases and J gave up 2 bases, with 14 bases separating them. This CDR3 is 15 amino acids long. The CDR3 DNA sequence: TGTGCCAGCAGTGACGGGACGACTTCCACAGATACGCAGTATTTT. This encodes CASSDGTTSTDTQYF.

This clonotype has ten or more counts. The V call is TRBV25-1, the J call TRBJ2-5, with 7 bases matching TRBD2. CDR1 is MGHDK and CDR2 is SYGVNS in the germline V gene. The V segment lost 3 bases and the J segment 4 bases; nucleotides outside the gene matches: 5. The CDR3 contains 14 residues. The CDR3, as DNA: TGTGCCAGCAGTGAGGGGGGGGTCAGAGAGACCCAGTACTTC. It translates to CASSEGGVRETQYF.

The chain recombines TRBV28 with TRBJ2-5; 7 bases map to TRBD1. CDR3 length equals 18 residues. CDR1 MDHEN and CDR2 SYDVKM come from the germline V gene. J gave up 2 bases and V 2 bases, and 14 bases lay outside the gene matches. The CDR3 region is CASSLGHSMGQRQETQYF. CDR3 bases: TGTGCCAGCAGTTTAGGCCACTCTATGGGACAGAGACAAGAGACCCAGTACTTC.

This clonotype was detected a few times. The genes are TRBV27 and TRBJ2-1; 8 bases are a match to TRBD2. There are 17 residues in the CDR3. The V gene's germline CDR1 is MNHEY and CDR2 SMNVEV (reference sequence). The V gene end was trimmed by 5 bases and the J gene end by 6 bases; junction bases not matched to a gene: 15. CDR3 amino acids: CASSLFNILAGSNEQFF. CDR3 bases: TGTGCCAGCAGTCTTTTTAACATCCTAGCGGGCTCCAATGAGCAGTTCTTC.

This clonotype showed up many times. The V gene is TRBV7-9, the J gene TRBJ2-7; 7 bases map to TRBD1. This CDR3 is built from 12 residues. The junction had 0 bases not matched to a gene; V was cut back by 6 bases and J by 1 base. Germline CDR1 and CDR2: SEHNR and FQNEAQ (reference sequence). CDR3 loop: CASRTGSYEQYF. CDR3 coding DNA: TGTGCCAGCAGGACAGGGTCCTACGAGCAGTACTTC.

V and J are TRBV6-2 or TRBV6-3 and TRBJ1-6, with D unresolved. Trimming shortened V by 4 bases and J by 9 bases, and 19 bases separated the two germline ends. CDR3 length: 16 amino acids. Germline CDR1 is MNHEY and CDR2 is SVGEGT. CDR3 coding DNA: TGTGCCAGCAGTTGGATACTACCCGAACTGGCTTCACCCCTCCACTTT. Amino acid sequence: CASSWILPELASPLHF.

Here the CDR3 reads CASSFSPGHYSNQPQHF. DNA of the CDR3: TGTGCCAGCAGCTTCAGTCCGGGACATTATAGCAATCAGCCCCAGCATTTT. V is TRBV7-9 and J is TRBJ1-5; maybe TRBD1 (6 bases). This CDR3 has 17 residues. Germline loops: CDR1 SEHNR, CDR2 FQNEAQ (reference sequence). V lost 3 bases and J 0 bases, leaving 15 bases between the germline ends. The variable domain in full, completed from reference TRBV7-9 and TRBJ1-5, reads DTGVSQNPRHKITKRGQNVTFRCDPISEHNRLYWYRQTLGQGPEFLTYFQNEAQLEKSRLLSDRFSAERPKGSFSTLEIQRTEQGDSAMYLCASSFSPGHYSNQPQHFGDGTRLSIL.

This clonotype was seen more than once but under ten times. This chain uses TRBV29-1 with TRBJ1-3; 8 bases map to TRBD1. This CDR3 has 17 residues. The J segment lost 4 bases and the V segment lost 3 bases, leaving 14 bases of the junction unmatched. Germline V gene data show CDR1 as SQVTM and CDR2 as ANQGSEA. CDR3 DNA: TGCAGCGTTGATGACCTGGACAGGGATCCCCCCGGAAACACCATATATTTT. Protein sequence: CSVDDLDRDPPGNTIYF.

This clonotype has just a few counts. A much larger clone sits a single nucleotide away, making a read error possible. This chain links TRBV6-1 with TRBJ2-1; 9 nucleotides agree with TRBD2. With V trimmed by 3 bases and J by 4 bases, 7 bases remained unmatched. Germline loops: CDR1 MNHNS, CDR2 SASEGT. The CDR3 consists of 16 residues. CDR3 sequence (DNA): TGTGCCAGCAGTGATAGGGTAGCGGGGGAATACAATGAGCAGTTCTTC. This sequence encodes CASSDRVAGEYNEQFF.

The chain is built from TRBV28 and TRBJ1-2; D remains unclear. With 3 bases removed from V and 8 bases from J, the gap between germline ends came to 10 bases. The CDR3 is 12 amino acids. Germline V CDR1 and CDR2: MDHEN, SYDVKM. CDR3 DNA sequence: TGTGCCAGCAGTTTGATTGTCGGGGGCTACACCTTC. Amino acids: CASSLIVGGYTF.

This clonotype showed up many times. The rearrangement uses TRBV7-6 and TRBJ2-5; D is unclear. V was pared by 5 bases and J by 4 bases, with 17 bases between. CDR3 length: 15 residues. Germline V CDR1 and CDR2: SGHVS, FNYEAQ. The CDR3 spells CASSRTGRLGETQYF. CDR3 bases: TGTGCCAGCAGCCGCACTGGACGACTGGGAGAGACCCAGTACTTC. Using reference TRBV7-6 and TRBJ2-5 for the parts outside the CDR3, the full variable domain is GAGVSQSPRYKVTKRGQDVALRCDPISGHVSLYWYRQALGQGPEFLTYFNYEAQQDKSGLPNDRFSAERPEGSISTLTIQRTEQRDSAMYRCASSRTGRLGETQYFGPGTRLLVL.

This clonotype was counted many times. The rearrangement links TRBV5-6 to TRBJ2-1; 7 nucleotides line up with TRBD2. V lost 4 bases to trimming and J lost 3 bases; unmatched junction nucleotides: 13. This CDR3 comprises 17 residues. The germline V gene has CDR1 SGHDT and CDR2 YYEEEE. CDR3 sequence reads: CASSPNVIAGVYNEQFF. The CDR3 DNA follows: TGTGCCAGCAGCCCGAATGTTATTGCGGGGGTCTACAATGAGCAGTTCTTC.

Notes on this clonotype: This could be a read error, since a much larger clone is one nucleotide away. This sequence joins TRBV6-5 and TRBJ2-1; D unresolved. CDR3 length: 16 amino acids. CDR1 is MNHEY, CDR2 SVGAGI, per germline. The V and J ends lost 10 bases and 6 bases respectively, with 25 bases between them. CDR3 amino acids: CANRPDPFRLTNEQFF. Here the CDR3 DNA reads TGTGCCAACAGACCTGACCCTTTCCGACTCACCAATGAGCAGTTCTTC.

This clonotype was recorded many times. The chain combines TRBV6-1 with TRBJ2-2; 13 bases line up with TRBD2. The CDR3 is made up of 18 amino acids. V lost 8 bases to trimming and J lost 4 bases; unmatched junction nucleotides: 13. Germline values: CDR1 MNHNS, CDR2 SASEGT. Written as DNA, the CDR3 is TGTGCCAGCTTGTCCCTCACTAGCGGGGGGGCCTCCACCGGGGAGCTGTTTTTT. It is translated as CASLSLTSGGASTGELFF.

V is TRBV7-6 and J is TRBJ1-2; D is unclear. V was pared by 5 bases and J by 5 bases, with 15 bases between. In germline, CDR1 is SGHVS, CDR2 FNYEAQ. The CDR3 runs to 14 residues. The CDR3 nucleotides are TGTGCCAGCAGCCTCTTCGATGGGGAATATGGCTACACCTTC. Its translation is CASSLFDGEYGYTF.

This clonotype has just a few counts. V is TRBV6-2 or TRBV6-3 and J is TRBJ2-1, with TRBD2 matching over 11 bases. The CDR3 totals 17 residues. CDR1 and CDR2 (germline): MNHEY, SVGEGT. V lost 7 bases, J lost 0 bases, and 8 bases stayed unmatched. The CDR3 spells CASTGLAGENSYNEQFF. The CDR3 DNA reads TGTGCCAGCACCGGACTAGCGGGTGAGAACTCCTACAATGAGCAGTTCTTC.

This clonotype was detected only a few times. This chain joins TRBV15 and TRBJ1-4, with TRBD1 matching over 10 bases. J gave up 0 bases and V 4 bases, and 5 bases lay outside the gene matches. Germline V gene lookup returns CDR1 LNHNV and CDR2 YYDKDF (reference sequence). The CDR3 consists of 17 residues. CDR3 sequence: CATSTLGQGATNEKLFF. The CDR3 coding sequence is TGTGCCACCAGCACTTTAGGACAGGGGGCAACTAATGAAAAACTGTTTTTT.

The chain combines TRBV7-9 with TRBJ1-1, with D maybe TRBD1 (6 bases). Germline CDR1 reads SEHNR; CDR2 reads FQNEAQ (reference sequence). Trimming shortened V by 7 bases and J by 3 bases, and 12 bases separated the two germline ends. The CDR3 runs to 13 residues. The CDR3 DNA reads TGTGCCAGCAAGGGGGAAGCATACACTGAAGCTTTCTTT. Its translation is CASKGEAYTEAFF.

Many counts were recorded for this clonotype. CDR3 sequence (DNA): TGTGCCAGCAGCCAAGGGAGGGTAGAGCAGTTCTTC. Protein: CASSQGRVEQFF. The V and J genes are TRBV4-2 and TRBJ2-1; a possible D gene is TRBD2 (6 bases). V shed 1 base and J shed 10 bases, with 8 bases lying between them. The germline CDR1 and CDR2 sequences are LGHNA and YNFKEQ. The CDR3 is 12 residues long.

This chain uses TRBV5-1 with TRBJ1-5; TRBD1 agrees at 7 bases. V lost 4 bases, J lost 4 bases, and 11 bases stayed unmatched. Germline V CDR1 and CDR2: SGHRS, YFSETQ. There are 16 residues in the CDR3. The CDR3 region is CASSPGATGANQPQHF. CDR3 bases: TGCGCCAGCAGCCCGGGTGCCACAGGGGCGAATCAGCCCCAGCATTTT.

The table lists this clonotype with a few counts. V and J are TRBV27 and TRBJ2-3, with a weak D call TRBD2 (7 bases). The CDR3 length is 12 residues. V shed 7 bases and J shed 8 bases, with 13 bases lying between them. CDR1 MNHEY and CDR2 SMNVEV come from the germline V gene (reference sequence). This CDR3 is CASNGGGGTQYF. As DNA, the CDR3 is TGTGCCAGCAACGGGGGCGGGGGTACGCAGTATTTT.

This clonotype appeared many times. The J gene is TRBJ2-1, the V gene TRBV7-2, with D possibly being TRBD2 (5 bases). CDR3 length: 20 residues. Germline loops: CDR1 SGHTA, CDR2 FQGNSA. The germline V and J ends were trimmed by 1 base and 4 bases, with 26 bases remaining between them. This chain's CDR3 is CASSLGFGGESYSPYNEQFF. The CDR3 coding sequence is TGTGCCAGCAGCTTAGGATTCGGTGGGGAGAGTTACTCCCCATACAATGAGCAGTTCTTC.